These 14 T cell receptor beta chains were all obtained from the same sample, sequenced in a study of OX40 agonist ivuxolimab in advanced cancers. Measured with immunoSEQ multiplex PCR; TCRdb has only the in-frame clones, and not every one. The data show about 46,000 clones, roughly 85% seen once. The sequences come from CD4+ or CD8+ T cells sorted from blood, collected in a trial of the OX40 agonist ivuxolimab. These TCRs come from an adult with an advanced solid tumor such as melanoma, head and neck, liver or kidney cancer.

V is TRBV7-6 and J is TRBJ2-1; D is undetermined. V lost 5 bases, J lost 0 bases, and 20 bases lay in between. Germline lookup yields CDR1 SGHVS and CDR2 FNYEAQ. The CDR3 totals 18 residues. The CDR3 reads CASSRSSGVISSYNEQFF. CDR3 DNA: TGTGCCAGCAGCCGTAGTTCGGGCGTCATTAGCTCCTACAATGAGCAGTTCTTC. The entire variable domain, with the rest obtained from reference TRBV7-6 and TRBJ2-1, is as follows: GAGVSQSPRYKVTKRGQDVALRCDPISGHVSLYWYRQALGQGPEFLTYFNYEAQQDKSGLPNDRFSAERPEGSISTLTIQRTEQRDSAMYRCASSRSSGVISSYNEQFFGPGTRLTVL.

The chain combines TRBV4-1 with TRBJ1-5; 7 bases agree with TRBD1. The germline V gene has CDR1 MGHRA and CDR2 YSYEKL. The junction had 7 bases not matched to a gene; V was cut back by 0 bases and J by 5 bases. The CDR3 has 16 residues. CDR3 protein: CASSQEIGQGDQPQHF. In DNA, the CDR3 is TGCGCCAGCAGCCAAGAAATAGGGCAGGGGGATCAGCCCCAGCATTTT.

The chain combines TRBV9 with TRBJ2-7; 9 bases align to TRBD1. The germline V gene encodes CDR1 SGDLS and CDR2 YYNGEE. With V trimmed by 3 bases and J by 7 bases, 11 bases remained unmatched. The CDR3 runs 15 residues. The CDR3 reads CASSARTGVTGEQYF. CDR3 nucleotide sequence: TGTGCCAGCAGCGCCCGGACAGGGGTCACGGGAGAGCAGTACTTC.

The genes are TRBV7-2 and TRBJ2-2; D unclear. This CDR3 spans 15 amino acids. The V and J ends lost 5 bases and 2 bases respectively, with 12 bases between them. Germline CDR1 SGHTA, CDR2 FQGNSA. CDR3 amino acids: CASSAQGSNTGELFF. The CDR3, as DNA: TGTGCCAGCAGCGCCCAAGGGTCTAACACCGGGGAGCTGTTTTTT.

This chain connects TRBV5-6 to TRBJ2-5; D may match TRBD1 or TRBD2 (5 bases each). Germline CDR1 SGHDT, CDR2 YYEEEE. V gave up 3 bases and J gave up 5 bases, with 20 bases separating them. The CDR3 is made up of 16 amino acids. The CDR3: CASSSLMGEITETQYF. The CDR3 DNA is TGTGCCAGCAGCTCCCTAATGGGGGAGATTACGGAGACCCAGTACTTC.

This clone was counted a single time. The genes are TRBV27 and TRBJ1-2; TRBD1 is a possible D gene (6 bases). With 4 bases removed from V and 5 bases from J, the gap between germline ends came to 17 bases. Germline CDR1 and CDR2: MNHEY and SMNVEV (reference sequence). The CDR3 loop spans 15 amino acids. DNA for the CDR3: TGTGCCAGCAGTTCAGACCCAGACAGGAGTTATGGCTACACCTTC. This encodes CASSSDPDRSYGYTF.

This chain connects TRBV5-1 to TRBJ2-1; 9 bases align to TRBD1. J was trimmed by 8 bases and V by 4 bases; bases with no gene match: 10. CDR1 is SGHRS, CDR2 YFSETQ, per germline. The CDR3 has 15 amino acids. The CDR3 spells CASSPPGTGLDEQFF. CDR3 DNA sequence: TGCGCCAGCAGCCCTCCCGGGACAGGGCTAGATGAGCAGTTCTTC.

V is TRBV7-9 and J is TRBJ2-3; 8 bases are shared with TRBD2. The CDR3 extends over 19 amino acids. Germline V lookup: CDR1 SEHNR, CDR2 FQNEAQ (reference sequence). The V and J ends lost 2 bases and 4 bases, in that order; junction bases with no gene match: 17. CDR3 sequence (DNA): TGTGCCAGCAGCTTAACTTCACCGGGACTAGGAAGAACCCCAGATACGCAGTATTTT. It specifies CASSLTSPGLGRTPDTQYF.

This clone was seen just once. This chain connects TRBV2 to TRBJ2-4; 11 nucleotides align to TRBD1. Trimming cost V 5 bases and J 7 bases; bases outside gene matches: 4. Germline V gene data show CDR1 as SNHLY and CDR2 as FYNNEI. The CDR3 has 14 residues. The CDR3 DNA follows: TGTGCCAGCAGTATGTGGGACAGGGGGAACATTCAGTACTTC. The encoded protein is CASSMWDRGNIQYF.

The CDR3, as DNA: TGCGCCAGCAGTGAACCATTGGTGGTAGCGGGGGACACCGGGGAGCTGTTTTTT. It is translated as CASSEPLVVAGDTGELFF. This chain connects TRBV10-1 to TRBJ2-2; TRBD2 matches 9 bases. The trim removed 3 bases at V and 3 bases at J, leaving 11 bases unmatched. Germline CDR1 reads WNHNN; CDR2 reads SYGVQD (reference sequence). The CDR3 contains 18 residues.

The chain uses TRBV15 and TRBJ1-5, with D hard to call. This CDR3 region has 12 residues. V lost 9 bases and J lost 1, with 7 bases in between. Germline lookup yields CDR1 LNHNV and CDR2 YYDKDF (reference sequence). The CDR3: CATRGSNQPQHF. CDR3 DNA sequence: TGTGCCACTAGAGGGAGCAATCAGCCCCAGCATTTT.

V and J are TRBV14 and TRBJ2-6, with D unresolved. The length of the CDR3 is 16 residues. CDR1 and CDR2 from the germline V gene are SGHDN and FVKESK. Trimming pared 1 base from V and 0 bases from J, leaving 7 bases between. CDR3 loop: CASSQGKSSGANVLTF. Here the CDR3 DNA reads TGTGCCAGCAGCCAAGGGAAGAGCTCTGGGGCCAACGTCCTGACTTTC.

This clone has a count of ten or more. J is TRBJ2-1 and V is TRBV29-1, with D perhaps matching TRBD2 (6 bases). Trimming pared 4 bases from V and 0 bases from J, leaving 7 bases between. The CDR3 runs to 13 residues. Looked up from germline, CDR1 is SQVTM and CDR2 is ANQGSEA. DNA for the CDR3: TGCAGCGTTGGCGGGGTCTCCTACAATGAGCAGTTCTTC. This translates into CSVGGVSYNEQFF.

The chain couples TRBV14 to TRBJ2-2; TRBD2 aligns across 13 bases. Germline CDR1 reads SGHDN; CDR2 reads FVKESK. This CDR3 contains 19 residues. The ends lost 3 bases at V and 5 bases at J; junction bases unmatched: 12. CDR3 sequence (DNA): TGTGCCAGCAGCCAGTTTCTAGGGACTAGCGGGACCGGGACCGGGGAGCTGTTTTTT. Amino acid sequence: CASSQFLGTSGTGTGELFF. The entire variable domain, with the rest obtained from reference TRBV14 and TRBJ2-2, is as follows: EAGVTQFPSHSVIEKGQTVTLRCDPISGHDNLYWYRRVMGKEIKFLLHFVKESKQDESGMPNNRFLAERTGGTYSTLKVQPAELEDSGVYFCASSQFLGTSGTGTGELFFGEGSRLTVL.